This TCR beta chain was recorded in a study of cytomegalovirus exposure and HLA in healthy donors. The PCR had 60 Vbeta and 13 Jbeta primers. Method: immunoSEQ multiplex PCR; TCRdb's copy keeps in-frame clones and lacks some. Among hundreds of thousands of clones, around 65% were seen once, and the ten largest hold around 2%. General study results and limits: Previously analyzed data showed that most TCR beta V segments were productive at a frequency of about 87% or about 30%.

Points on this clone: Its antigen remains unidentified.

The CDR3 consists of 16 residues. Germline V lookup: CDR1 MNHEY, CDR2 SVGAGI. V was pared by 2 bases and J by 2 bases, with 12 bases between. Sequenced: PBMCs. The sequence was obtained from a female donor in good health and CMV-seronegative. The chain is built from TRBV6-5 and TRBJ2-2, with TRBD1 as a possible D gene (6 bases). DNA of the CDR3: TGTGCCAGCAGTTACGGACAGAGACCCAACACCGGGGAGCTGTTTTTT. Translation: CASSYGQRPNTGELFF.